This TCR beta chain was recorded in a study of T cell repertoires in cytomegalovirus infection. Across the study: Peptides in the study included HLA-C-restricted and HLA-B-restricted CMV epitopes. Shared public TCR beta signatures pointed to both CMV infection and a matching HLA type.

As regards this clonotype: As yet, its antigen is unknown.

TCRdb re-called the reads with MiXCR, one entry per CDR3 protein. The sample yields approximately 770,000 distinct CDR3 sequences, 25% to 30% seen once. The study's findings and limits: The ex vivo response was dominated by HLA-C-restricted CMV-specific TCR beta clonotypes.

The receptor was isolated from a human donor in good health (CMV status not recorded). Some clones in this sample may be carry-over from other donors' samples. Sequencing was performed on cultured CD8+ T cells from PBMCs, taken from culture after CMV antigen stimulation.

In DNA form, the CDR3 reads TGTGCCAGCAGCTTGAATCCCTCGCTAGCGGGGGGCCTCTGGGGCGGGGAGCTGTTTTTT. Translating it yields CASSLNPSLAGGLWGGELFF. This chain uses TRBV5-6 with TRBJ2-2; TRBD2 matches at 11 bases. CDR3 length equals 20 residues. CDR1 and CDR2 (germline): SGHDT, YYEEEE. The junction had 18 bases not matched to a gene; V was cut back by 1 base and J by 7 bases.